This T cell receptor beta chain comes out of a study of T cells after yellow fever vaccination. Study-wide results and caveats: It was a small share of clonotypes that appeared in both CD4 and CD8 compartments. Though weaker, the secondary response peaked faster, on day 5 versus 15.

Template switching by 5'RACE produced TCR cDNA, adding a universal primer site and UMIs. TCRdb ran MiXCR on the 5' RACE reads and lists one entry per CDR3 protein. This sample carries about 350,000 distinct CDR3 sequences, around an eighth of them seen once, and the ten largest clones take 2.5% to 4%. About this clonotype: Its antigen is still unknown. Germline is not matched at one junction end, which may reflect a read error.

In germline, CDR1 is SGHAT, CDR2 FQNNGV. The CDR3 consists of 11 residues. This receptor was obtained from a man aged 18 to 29 who received the YFV17D yellow fever vaccine. This specimen consisted of CD4+ T cells sorted from PBMCs, obtained 15 days after the yellow fever booster vaccination. This chain connects TRBV11-2 to TRBJ2-7, with 7 bases fitting TRBD1. The CDR3, as DNA: TGTGCCAGCAGCTTAGGGACAGGTGTAAGCTTC. It is translated as CASSLGTGVSF.